These 26 T cell receptor beta chains came from one sample sequenced in a study of cytomegalovirus exposure and HLA in healthy donors. With 60 Vbeta and 13 Jbeta primers, the PCR was carried out. Method: immunoSEQ multiplex PCR; TCRdb's copy keeps in-frame clones and lacks some. This sample carries 250,000 to 350,000 clones, about nine tenths of them seen once, and the ten largest clones take less than 4.5%. Sequenced material: PBMCs. The source is a man in his forties in good health and CMV-seropositive.

This chain links TRBV7-6 with TRBJ2-7, with 7 positions matching TRBD1. Germline-derived CDR1 and CDR2 are SGHVS and FNYEAQ. The CDR3 has 12 residues. V lost 4 bases, J lost 10 bases, and 7 bases stayed unmatched. The CDR3: CASSSPTGDQYF. The CDR3 nucleotides are TGTGCCAGCAGCTCCCCCACAGGGGACCAGTACTTC.

In its sample, this clone was seen a few times. The gene calls are TRBV4-3 and TRBJ1-1; 10 bases are shared with TRBD1. The V gene end was trimmed by 3 bases and the J gene end by 0 bases; junction bases not matched to a gene: 1. CDR3 length equals 15 residues. Looked up from germline, CDR1 is LGHNA and CDR2 is YSLEER. CDR3 loop: CASSQGQGMNTEAFF. The CDR3, as DNA: TGCGCCAGCAGCCAGGGACAGGGGATGAACACTGAAGCTTTCTTT.

Points on this clone: One junction end does not reproduce the germline sequence, and a read error may be involved. The chain joins TRBV7-7 to TRBJ2-2; a possible D gene is TRBD1 (6 bases). Germline V CDR1 and CDR2: SSHAT, FNYEAQ (reference sequence). CDR3 length: 14 amino acids. The CDR3 coding sequence is TGTGCTAGCAGCTCCCTACAGGGACCCGGGGAGCTGTTTTTT. Amino acids: CASSSLQGPGELFF.

CDR3 loop: CASSLGPDQPQHF. CDR3 nucleotide sequence: TGTGCCAGCAGCTTAGGTCCAGATCAGCCCCAGCATTTT. This chain links TRBV7-9 with TRBJ1-5, with no clear D. The CDR3 is made up of 13 amino acids. V was trimmed by 1 base and J by 5 bases, leaving 6 bases between them. The germline V gene encodes CDR1 SEHNR and CDR2 FQNEAQ (reference sequence).

This chain connects TRBV13 to TRBJ1-2, with D tentatively TRBD1 (6 bases). Germline V lookup: CDR1 PRHDT, CDR2 FYEKMQ (reference sequence). The CDR3 length is 13 residues. Trimming pared 4 bases from V and 6 bases from J, leaving 12 bases between. In DNA, the CDR3 is TGTGCCAGCAGCTCCCAGGGGAGGGATGGCTACACCTTC. It yields the protein CASSSQGRDGYTF.

CDR3 nucleotides: TGTGCCAGCAACAACATCGGTAGGAGCTCCTACGAGCAGTACTTC. Encoded protein: CASNNIGRSSYEQYF. The rearrangement links TRBV5-4 to TRBJ2-7; no reliable D call. The ends were cut back, 6 bases at V and 0 bases at J, with 16 bases in the middle. The germline V gene has CDR1 SGHNT and CDR2 YYREEE (reference sequence). CDR3 length: 15 residues.

The J gene is TRBJ2-1, the V gene TRBV4-1, with 11 bases that match TRBD2. V trimming: 7 bases; J trimming: 8 bases; junction bases outside the gene matches: 16. From germline, CDR1 is MGHRA and CDR2 YSYEKL. The CDR3 has 17 amino acids. CDR3 sequence reads: CASNPYSTSGVGHEQFF. Written as DNA, the CDR3 is TGCGCCAGCAACCCCTATTCGACTAGCGGGGTGGGACATGAGCAGTTCTTC.

The CDR3 protein is CASSGQRATDTQYF. In nucleotides, the CDR3 is TGTGCCAGCAGCGGGCAGCGGGCCACAGATACGCAGTATTTT. The chain combines TRBV7-2 with TRBJ2-3; perhaps TRBD2 as D (6 bases). The germline gives CDR1 SGHTA, CDR2 FQGNSA. The ends were cut back, 5 bases at V and 2 bases at J, with 11 bases in the middle. The CDR3 contains 14 residues. Using reference TRBV7-2 and TRBJ2-3 for the parts outside the CDR3, the full variable domain is GAGVSQSPSNKVTEKGKDVELRCDPISGHTALYWYRQSLGQGLEFLIYFQGNSAPDKSGLPSDRFSAERTGGSVSTLTIQRTQQEDSAVYLCASSGQRATDTQYFGPGTRLTVL.

This clone was detected once. The rearrangement links TRBV11-3 to TRBJ2-1; maybe TRBD2 (5 bases). CDR3 length equals 15 residues. Germline loops: CDR1 SGHNT, CDR2 YENEEA. Trimming took off 3 bases at V and 0 bases at J, with 9 bases between the two ends. The CDR3 reads CASSLSGPSYNEQFF. In DNA, the CDR3 is TGTGCCAGCAGCTTGAGCGGACCCTCCTACAATGAGCAGTTCTTC.

At least ten counts were recorded for this clone. The chain combines TRBV11-2 with TRBJ2-3; D is unclear. The CDR3 loop spans 14 amino acids. V lost 10 bases, J lost 1 base, and 15 bases lay in between. Germline-derived CDR1 and CDR2 are SGHAT and FQNNGV. DNA for the CDR3: TGTGCCACCAGGTACAGTTTTCGCACAGATACGCAGTATTTT. As protein: CATRYSFRTDTQYF.

This clone was seen just once. CDR3 DNA sequence: TGTGCCAGCAGCGTTTCTCTAGCGGGAGAGGGCGAGCAGTACTTC. The encoded protein is CASSVSLAGEGEQYF. V and J are TRBV9 and TRBJ2-7; 10 bases match TRBD2. The length of the CDR3 is 15 residues. The germline CDR1 and CDR2 sequences are SGDLS and YYNGEE. V lost 2 bases to trimming and J lost 6 bases; unmatched junction nucleotides: 8.

The chain employs TRBV6-5 and TRBJ2-1, with TRBD1 matching over 7 bases. Germline V gives CDR1 MNHEY, CDR2 SVGAGI. V was pared by 2 bases and J by 8 bases, with 3 bases of the junction left unmatched. This CDR3 comprises 13 residues. For the CDR3, the DNA is TGTGCCAGCAGTTACATAGGGGGCGATGAGCAGTTCTTC. Residues: CASSYIGGDEQFF.

The chain employs TRBV28 and TRBJ1-5; TRBD1 is a possible D gene (6 bases). Trimming stripped 1 base from V and 0 bases from J, with 16 bases between. This CDR3 comprises 18 residues. Germline-derived CDR1 and CDR2 are MDHEN and SYDVKM. CDR3: CASSLSLTGKYSNQPQHF. The CDR3 region has the DNA TGTGCCAGCAGTTTATCCCTTACAGGGAAATATAGCAATCAGCCCCAGCATTTT.

The chain is built from TRBV29-1 and TRBJ2-7, with 7 bases matching TRBD1. The CDR3 has 15 residues. Germline V lookup: CDR1 SQVTM, CDR2 ANQGSEA. The V gene end was trimmed by 0 bases and the J gene end by 3 bases; junction bases not matched to a gene: 8. This chain's CDR3 is CSVEDSGGGFYEQYF. The CDR3 region has the DNA TGCAGCGTTGAAGATTCAGGGGGTGGGTTCTACGAGCAGTACTTC.

This sequence joins TRBV5-4 and TRBJ2-1; 8 nucleotides agree with TRBD1. Trimming took 4 bases from V and 2 from J; bases not matched to a gene: 2. The length of the CDR3 is 14 residues. CDR1 SGHNT and CDR2 YYREEE come from the germline V gene (reference sequence). The CDR3 loop reads CASSTGQAYNEQFF. The CDR3, as DNA: TGTGCCAGCAGCACGGGACAGGCCTACAATGAGCAGTTCTTC.

This clone was detected once. The rearrangement joins TRBV11-1 to TRBJ2-7; 9 positions agree with TRBD2. The J segment lost 4 bases and the V segment lost 5 bases, leaving 3 bases of the junction unmatched. CDR3 length equals 13 residues. The germline V gene encodes CDR1 SGHAT and CDR2 FQDESV (reference sequence). CDR3 region: CASSRLAEYEQYF. CDR3 nucleotide sequence: TGTGCCAGCAGCCGACTAGCGGAGTACGAGCAGTACTTC. The whole variable domain, filled in from reference TRBV11-1 and TRBJ2-7, reads EAEVAQSPRYKITEKSQAVAFWCDPISGHATLYWYRQILGQGPELLVQFQDESVVDDSQLPKDRFSAERLKGVDSTLKIQPAELGDSAMYLCASSRLAEYEQYFGPGTRLTVT.

The rearrangement uses TRBV7-8 and TRBJ1-6; D is possibly TRBD1 (6 bases). From germline, CDR1 is SGHVS and CDR2 FQNEAQ. Trimming took off 5 bases at V and 4 bases at J, with 15 bases between the two ends. The CDR3 runs 16 residues. For the CDR3, the DNA is TGTGCCAGCAGCATGAACCGACAGGCGTATAATTCACCCCTCCACTTT. Its protein is CASSMNRQAYNSPLHF.

With respect to this clone: A junction end diverges from the germline sequence, so it may reflect a read error. The CDR3 spells CSSSAKAAGVSYEQYF. In DNA, the CDR3 is TGTTCCAGCAGCGCTAAGGCCGCGGGAGTAAGCTACGAGCAGTACTTC. The rearrangement uses TRBV7-9 and TRBJ2-7; 7 bases are shared with TRBD2. CDR3 size: 16 residues. Germline V lookup: CDR1 SEHNR, CDR2 FQNEAQ (reference sequence).

This clone was seen a few times. This rearrangement joins TRBV6-1 to TRBJ2-7, with D perhaps matching TRBD1 (6 bases). This CDR3 is 14 amino acids long. The germline V and J ends were trimmed by 5 bases and 1 base, with 12 bases remaining between them. Per the germline V gene, CDR1 is MNHNS and CDR2 is SASEGT. CDR3 region: CASSRAGASYEQYF. CDR3 DNA: TGTGCCAGCAGTAGGGCAGGGGCTTCCTACGAGCAGTACTTC.

The chain uses TRBV5-1 and TRBJ1-2, with D maybe TRBD1 (5 bases). This CDR3 has 15 amino acids. Trimming left V 4 bases short and J 7 bases short, with 20 bases between. CDR1 is SGHRS and CDR2 is YFSETQ in the germline V gene. The CDR3 coding sequence is TGCGCCAGCAGCCCGTCCCGGGACTCCCTCGCTGGCTACACCTTC. This translates into CASSPSRDSLAGYTF.

V and J are TRBV10-2 and TRBJ2-5; possible D gene TRBD1, 6 bases. Trimming cost V 9 bases and J 3 bases, with 14 bases left between them. Germline assignment: CDR1 WSHSY and CDR2 SAAADI. The CDR3 totals 13 residues. In nucleotides, the CDR3 is TGCGCCAGGCGAATACAGGGAAAAGAGACCCAGTACTTC. Its protein is CARRIQGKETQYF.

J is TRBJ1-3 and V is TRBV30; maybe TRBD1 (5 bases). Trimming stripped 5 bases from V and 5 bases from J, with 13 bases between. Germline V CDR1 and CDR2: GTSNPN, SVGIG (reference sequence). The CDR3 covers 13 residues. The CDR3 DNA reads as TGTGCCTGGGCACTCGGGACTCGAAACACCATATATTTT. This sequence encodes CAWALGTRNTIYF.

The CDR3 DNA is TGTGCCAGCGCAAAAAGCGGGAGCTCCTACAATGAGCAGTTCTTC. This codes for CASAKSGSSYNEQFF. This rearrangement joins TRBV27 to TRBJ2-1, with TRBD2 matching over 8 bases. Trimming took 8 bases from V and 0 from J; bases not matched to a gene: 6. Germline V gives CDR1 MNHEY, CDR2 SMNVEV (reference sequence). The CDR3 has 15 amino acids.

This clone occurred once. The chain recombines TRBV7-9 with TRBJ2-5; D possibly corresponds to TRBD2 (5 bases). Judging by the DNA end, TRBJ2-7 fits better; the J call may be wrong. The CDR3 consists of 12 residues. CDR1 SEHNR and CDR2 FQNEAQ come from the germline V gene (reference sequence). The DNA for the CDR3 is TGTGCCAGCAGCTTAAGCGGCGGCGAGCAGTACTTC. This gives the protein CASSLSGGEQYF.

This clone occurred once. The chain recombines TRBV4-1 with TRBJ2-3; D is possibly TRBD1 (6 bases). CDR1 and CDR2 (germline): MGHRA, YSYEKL. The V end was cut by 3 bases, the J end by 0 bases, with 16 bases between. CDR3 length equals 17 residues. CDR3 sequence (DNA): TGCGCCAGCAGCCAGCGCTACAGGGCCGAAAGCACAGATACGCAGTATTTT. It is translated as CASSQRYRAESTDTQYF.

The rearrangement links TRBV5-5 to TRBJ1-2; 8 positions match TRBD1. The junction had 6 bases not matched to a gene; V was cut back by 4 bases and J by 4 bases. Germline CDR1 and CDR2: SGHKS and YYEKEE (reference sequence). The CDR3 loop spans 14 amino acids. This chain's CDR3 is CASSPDRARYGYTF. The CDR3 DNA follows: TGTGCCAGCAGCCCGGACAGGGCCCGCTATGGCTACACCTTC.